The entry that follows covers one T cell receptor (beta chain) sequence. Its cognate antigen is unknown. Read coverage stops 3 residues before the CDR3 terminus; the germline J gene supplies the remainder. V shed 6 bases, J shed 3 bases, and the junction held 4 bases outside the gene matches. Germline V gives CDR1 DFQATT, CDR2 SNEGSKA (reference sequence). This CDR3 region has 12 residues. Sequencing used immunoSEQ multiplex PCR; TCRdb keeps in-frame clones, though not all of them. The sample includes over 30,000 clones. This specimen comes from a study of T cells in women clearing cervical HPV infection. About the study: Case blood was drawn when the lesion was first found; control blood after infection became undetectable. General study points: Combining TCR richness with V gene abundances gave approximately 0.8 AUC.

The sequenced sample consisted of blood buffy coat. V gene TRBV20-1 combines with J gene TRBJ2-5; 7 bases map to TRBD1. The clonotype comes from a woman between 18 and 69 years old with a cervical HPV16 infection that either progressed to CIN3+ or cleared (not recorded which). The sequenced part of the CDR3 DNA is TGCAGTGCCCAGGACAGGAAAGAGACC. It codes for CSAQDRKET. The whole CDR3 region reads CSAQDRKETQYF.